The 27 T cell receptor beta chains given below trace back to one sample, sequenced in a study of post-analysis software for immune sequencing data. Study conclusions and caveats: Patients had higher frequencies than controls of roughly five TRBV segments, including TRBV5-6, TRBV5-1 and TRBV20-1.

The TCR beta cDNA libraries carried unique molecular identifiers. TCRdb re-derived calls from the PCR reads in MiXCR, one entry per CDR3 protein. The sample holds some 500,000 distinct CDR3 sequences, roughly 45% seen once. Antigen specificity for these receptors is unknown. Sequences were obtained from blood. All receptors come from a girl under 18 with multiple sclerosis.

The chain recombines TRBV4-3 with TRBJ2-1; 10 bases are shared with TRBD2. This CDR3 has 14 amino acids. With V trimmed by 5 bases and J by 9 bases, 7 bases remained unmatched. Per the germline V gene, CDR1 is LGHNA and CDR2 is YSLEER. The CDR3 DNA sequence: TGCGCCAGCAGCATGCTAGCGGGAGCTAGTGAGCAGTTCTTC. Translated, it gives CASSMLAGASEQFF.

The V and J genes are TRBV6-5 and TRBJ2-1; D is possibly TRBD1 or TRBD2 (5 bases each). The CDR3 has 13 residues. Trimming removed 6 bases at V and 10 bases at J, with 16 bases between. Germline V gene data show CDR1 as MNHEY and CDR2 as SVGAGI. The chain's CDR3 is CASRYLSEGEQFF. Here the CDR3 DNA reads TGTGCCAGCAGGTACCTCTCCGAGGGGGAGCAGTTCTTC.

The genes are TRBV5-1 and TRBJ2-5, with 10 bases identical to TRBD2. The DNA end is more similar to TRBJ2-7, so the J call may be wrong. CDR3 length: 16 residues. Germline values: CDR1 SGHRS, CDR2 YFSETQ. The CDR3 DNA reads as TGCGCCAGCAGCCCCTCGCCGGCTAGCGGGAGTGACGAGCAGTACTTC. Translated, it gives CASSPSPASGSDEQYF.

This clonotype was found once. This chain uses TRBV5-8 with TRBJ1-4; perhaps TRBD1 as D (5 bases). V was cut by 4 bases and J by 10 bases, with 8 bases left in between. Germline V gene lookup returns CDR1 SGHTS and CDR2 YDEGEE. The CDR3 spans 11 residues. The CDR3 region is CASSRDSKLFF. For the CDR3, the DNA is TGTGCCAGCAGCAGGGACTCAAAACTGTTTTTT.

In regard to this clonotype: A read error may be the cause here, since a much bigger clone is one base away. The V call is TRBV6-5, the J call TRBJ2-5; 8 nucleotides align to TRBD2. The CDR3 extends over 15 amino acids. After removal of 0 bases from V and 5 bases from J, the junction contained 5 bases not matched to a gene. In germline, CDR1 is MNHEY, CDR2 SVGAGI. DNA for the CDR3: TGTGCCAGCAGTTACTCACGGGAGGGCCCTGAGACCCAGTACTTC. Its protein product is CASSYSREGPETQYF.

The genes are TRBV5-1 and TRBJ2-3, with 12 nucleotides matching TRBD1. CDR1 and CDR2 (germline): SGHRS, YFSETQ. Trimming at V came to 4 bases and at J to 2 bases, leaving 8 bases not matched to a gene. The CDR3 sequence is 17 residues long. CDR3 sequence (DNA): TGCGCCAGCAGCACCGGGACAGGGGGCGTATTCACAGATACGCAGTATTTT. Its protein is CASSTGTGGVFTDTQYF. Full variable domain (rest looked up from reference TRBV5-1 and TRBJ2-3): KAGVTQTPRYLIKTRGQQVTLSCSPISGHRSVSWYQQTPGQGLQFLFEYFSETQRNKGNFPGRFSGRQFSNSRSEMNVSTLELGDSALYLCASSTGTGGVFTDTQYFGPGTRLTVL.

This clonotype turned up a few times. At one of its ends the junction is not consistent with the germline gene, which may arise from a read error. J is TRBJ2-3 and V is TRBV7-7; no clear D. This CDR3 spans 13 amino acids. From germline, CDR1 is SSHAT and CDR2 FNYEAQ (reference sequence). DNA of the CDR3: TGTGCTAGCAGCTTAGAGAATCGGGATACGCAGTATTTT. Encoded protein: CASSLENRDTQYF.

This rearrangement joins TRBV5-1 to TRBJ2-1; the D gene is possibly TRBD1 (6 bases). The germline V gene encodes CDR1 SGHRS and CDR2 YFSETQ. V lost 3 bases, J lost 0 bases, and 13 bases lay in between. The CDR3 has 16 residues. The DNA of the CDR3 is TGCGCCAGCAGCTCCGGGACATACTTCTCCTACAATGAGCAGTTCTTC. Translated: CASSSGTYFSYNEQFF.

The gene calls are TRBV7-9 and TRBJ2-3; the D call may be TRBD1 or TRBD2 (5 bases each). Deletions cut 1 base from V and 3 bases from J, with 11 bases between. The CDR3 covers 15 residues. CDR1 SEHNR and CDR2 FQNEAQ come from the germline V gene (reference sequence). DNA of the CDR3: TGTGCCAGCAGCTTAGGTGTGGGGGAGACAGATACGCAGTATTTT. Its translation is CASSLGVGETDTQYF.

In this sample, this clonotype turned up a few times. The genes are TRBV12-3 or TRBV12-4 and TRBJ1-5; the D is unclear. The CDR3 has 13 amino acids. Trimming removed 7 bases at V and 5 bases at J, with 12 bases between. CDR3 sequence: CASKGREHQPQHF. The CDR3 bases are TGTGCCAGCAAAGGGCGCGAGCATCAGCCCCAGCATTTT.

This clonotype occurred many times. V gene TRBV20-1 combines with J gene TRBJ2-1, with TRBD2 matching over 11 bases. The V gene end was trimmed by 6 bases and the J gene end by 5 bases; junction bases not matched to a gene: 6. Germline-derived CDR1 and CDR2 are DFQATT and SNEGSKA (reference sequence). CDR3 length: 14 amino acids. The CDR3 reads CSARGLAENNEQFF. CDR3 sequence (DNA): TGCAGTGCCCGGGGACTAGCGGAGAACAATGAGCAGTTCTTC.

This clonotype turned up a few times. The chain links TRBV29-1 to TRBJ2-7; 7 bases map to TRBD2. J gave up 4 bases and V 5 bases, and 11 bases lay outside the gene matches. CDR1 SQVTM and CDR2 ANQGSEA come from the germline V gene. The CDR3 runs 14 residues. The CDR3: CSVSREEGGYEQYF. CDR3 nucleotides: TGCAGCGTTTCCCGGGAGGAAGGAGGATACGAGCAGTACTTC.

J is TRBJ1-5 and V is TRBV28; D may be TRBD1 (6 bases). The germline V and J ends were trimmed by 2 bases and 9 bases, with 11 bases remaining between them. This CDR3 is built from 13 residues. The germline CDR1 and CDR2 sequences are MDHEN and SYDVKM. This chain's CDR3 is CASSLMGGTPQHF. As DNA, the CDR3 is TGTGCCAGCAGTTTAATGGGGGGCACGCCCCAGCATTTT.

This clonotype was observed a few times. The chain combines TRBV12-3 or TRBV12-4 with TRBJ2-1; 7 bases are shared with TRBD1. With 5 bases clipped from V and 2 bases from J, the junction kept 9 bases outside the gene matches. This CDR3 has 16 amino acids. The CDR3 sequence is CASSRTGTAAYNEQFF. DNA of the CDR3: TGTGCCAGCAGTCGGACCGGGACAGCTGCCTACAATGAGCAGTTCTTC.

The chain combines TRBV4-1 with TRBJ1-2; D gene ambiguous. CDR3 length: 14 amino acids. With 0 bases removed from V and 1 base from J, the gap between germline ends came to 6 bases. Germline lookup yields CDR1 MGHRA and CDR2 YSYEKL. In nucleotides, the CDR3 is TGCGCCAGCAGCCAAGAGACGCATAACTATGGCTACACCTTC. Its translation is CASSQETHNYGYTF.

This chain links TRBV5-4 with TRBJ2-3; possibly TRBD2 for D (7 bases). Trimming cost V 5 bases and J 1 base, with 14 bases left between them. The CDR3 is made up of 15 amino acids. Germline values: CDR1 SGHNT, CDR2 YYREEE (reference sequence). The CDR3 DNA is TGTGCCAGCAGGCGGGACGGGGGGCGCACAGATACGCAGTATTTT. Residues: CASRRDGGRTDTQYF.

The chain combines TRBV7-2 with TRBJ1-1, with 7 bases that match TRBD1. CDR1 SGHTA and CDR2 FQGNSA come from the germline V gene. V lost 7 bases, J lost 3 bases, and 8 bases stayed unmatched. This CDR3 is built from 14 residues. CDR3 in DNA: TGTGCCAGCAACGAACAGGGGATAGACACTGAAGCTTTCTTT. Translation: CASNEQGIDTEAFF.

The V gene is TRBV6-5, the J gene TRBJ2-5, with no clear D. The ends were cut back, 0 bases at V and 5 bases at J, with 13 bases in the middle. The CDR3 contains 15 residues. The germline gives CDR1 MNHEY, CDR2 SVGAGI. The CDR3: CASSYSSGFGETQYF. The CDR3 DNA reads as TGTGCCAGCAGTTACTCGTCCGGGTTCGGTGAGACCCAGTACTTC.

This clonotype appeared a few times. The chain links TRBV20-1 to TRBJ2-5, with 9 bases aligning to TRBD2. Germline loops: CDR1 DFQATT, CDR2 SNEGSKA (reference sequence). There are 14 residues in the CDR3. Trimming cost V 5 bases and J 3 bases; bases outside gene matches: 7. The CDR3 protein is CSAFLAGLEETQYF. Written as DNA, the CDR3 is TGCAGTGCTTTCCTAGCGGGACTCGAAGAGACCCAGTACTTC.

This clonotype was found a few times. The CDR3 DNA sequence: TGTGCCAGCAAACGGGACACCTCTAGCACAGATACGCAGTATTTT. Residues: CASKRDTSSTDTQYF. The chain combines TRBV6-4 with TRBJ2-3; perhaps TRBD1 as D (6 bases). From germline, CDR1 is MRHNA and CDR2 SNTAGT. V was shortened by 7 bases and J by 0 bases, with 14 bases between the two germline ends. This CDR3 is 15 amino acids long.

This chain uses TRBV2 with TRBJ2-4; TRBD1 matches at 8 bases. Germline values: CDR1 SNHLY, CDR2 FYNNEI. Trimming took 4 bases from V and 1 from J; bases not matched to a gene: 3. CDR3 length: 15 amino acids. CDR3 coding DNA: TGTGCCAGCAGTGCCCGGACAGGGGCCAAAAACATTCAGTACTTC. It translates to CASSARTGAKNIQYF.

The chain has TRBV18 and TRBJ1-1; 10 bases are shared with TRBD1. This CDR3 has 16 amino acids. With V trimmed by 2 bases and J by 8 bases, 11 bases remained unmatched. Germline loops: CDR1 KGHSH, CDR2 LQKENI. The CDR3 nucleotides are TGTGCCAGCTCACCATCCAGGAGACAGGGGGCTCGAGAAGCTTTCTTT. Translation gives CASSPSRRQGAREAFF. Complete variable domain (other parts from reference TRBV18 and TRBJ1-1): NAGVMQNPRHLVRRRGQEARLRCSPMKGHSHVYWYRQLPEEGLKFMVYLQKENIIDESGMPKERFSAEFPKEGPSILRIQQVVRGDSAAYFCASSPSRRQGAREAFFGQGTRLTVV.

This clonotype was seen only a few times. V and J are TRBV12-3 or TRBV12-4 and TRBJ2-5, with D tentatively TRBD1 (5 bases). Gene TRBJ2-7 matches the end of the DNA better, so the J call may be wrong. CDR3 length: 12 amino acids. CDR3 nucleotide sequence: TGTGCCAGCACGACAGTACCTGGCGAGCAGTACTTC. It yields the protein CASTTVPGEQYF.

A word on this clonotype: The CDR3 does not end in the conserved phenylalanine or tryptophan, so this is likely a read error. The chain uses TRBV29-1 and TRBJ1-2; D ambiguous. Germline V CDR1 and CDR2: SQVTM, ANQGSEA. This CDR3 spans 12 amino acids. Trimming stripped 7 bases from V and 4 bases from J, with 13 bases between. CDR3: CSAGGRSYGYTS. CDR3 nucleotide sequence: TGCAGCGCCGGAGGACGGTCCTATGGCTACACCTCC.

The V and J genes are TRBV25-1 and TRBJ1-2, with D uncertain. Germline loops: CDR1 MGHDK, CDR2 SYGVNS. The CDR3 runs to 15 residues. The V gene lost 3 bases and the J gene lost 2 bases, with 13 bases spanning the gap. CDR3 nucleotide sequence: TGTGCCAGCAGTGACCACCTCATACTAAACTATGGCTACACCTTC. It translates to CASSDHLILNYGYTF.

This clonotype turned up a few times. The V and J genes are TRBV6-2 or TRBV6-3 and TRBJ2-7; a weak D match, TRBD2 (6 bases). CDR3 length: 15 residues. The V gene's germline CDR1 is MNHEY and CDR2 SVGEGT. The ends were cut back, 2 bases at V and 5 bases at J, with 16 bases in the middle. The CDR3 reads CASSYGGRYPDEQYF. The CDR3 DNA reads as TGTGCCAGCAGTTACGGAGGGAGATACCCGGACGAGCAGTACTTC.

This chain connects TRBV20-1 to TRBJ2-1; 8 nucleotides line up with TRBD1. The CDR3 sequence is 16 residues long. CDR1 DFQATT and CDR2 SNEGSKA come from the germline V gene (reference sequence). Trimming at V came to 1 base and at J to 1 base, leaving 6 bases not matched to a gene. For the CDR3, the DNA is TGCAGTGCTAGAGGGTTCCAGGGGGCTTCCTACAATGAGCAGTTCTTC. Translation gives CSARGFQGASYNEQFF.